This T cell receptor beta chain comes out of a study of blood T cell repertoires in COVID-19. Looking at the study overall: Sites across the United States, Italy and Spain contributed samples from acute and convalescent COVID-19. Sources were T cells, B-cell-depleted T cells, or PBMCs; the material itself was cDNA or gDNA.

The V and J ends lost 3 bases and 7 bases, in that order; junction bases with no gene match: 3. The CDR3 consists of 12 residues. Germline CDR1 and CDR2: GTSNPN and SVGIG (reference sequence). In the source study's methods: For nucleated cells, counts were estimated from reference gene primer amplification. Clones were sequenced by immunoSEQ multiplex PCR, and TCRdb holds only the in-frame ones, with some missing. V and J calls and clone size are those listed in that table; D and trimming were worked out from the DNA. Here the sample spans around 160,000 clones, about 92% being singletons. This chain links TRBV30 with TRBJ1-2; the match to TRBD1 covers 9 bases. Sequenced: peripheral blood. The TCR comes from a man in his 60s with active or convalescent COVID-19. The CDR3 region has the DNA TGTGCCTGGAGAGCGGACAGGGGTGGCTACACCTTC. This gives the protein CAWRADRGGYTF.